A single sample gave rise to the 2 T cell receptor beta chains below, sequenced in a study of blood T cell repertoires in COVID-19. Method: immunoSEQ multiplex PCR; TCRdb's copy keeps in-frame clones and lacks some. The sample has 50,000 to 75,000 clones, about 92% seen once. The sample comprised peripheral blood. Receptor source: a man aged 45-65 years with active COVID-19.

The chain links TRBV5-4 to TRBJ1-1; 9 bases are a match to TRBD1. V was clipped by 0 bases and J by 5 bases; unmatched bases: 2. The CDR3 is made up of 14 amino acids. The germline V gene encodes CDR1 SGHNT and CDR2 YYREEE (reference sequence). The CDR3, as DNA: TGTGCCAGCAGCTTGGACAGGGGGCAGACTGAAGCTTTCTTT. Translating gives CASSLDRGQTEAFF.

The genes are TRBV11-3 and TRBJ1-1; tentative D call: TRBD1 (6 bases). Germline V gene data show CDR1 as SGHNT and CDR2 as YENEEA. CDR3 length: 13 amino acids. The V gene lost 7 bases and the J gene lost 1 base, with 10 bases spanning the gap. The chain's CDR3 is CASTLQGNTEAFF. CDR3 DNA: TGTGCCAGCACCCTACAGGGGAACACTGAAGCTTTCTTT.